Here is one T cell receptor (beta chain) with its context. Using immunoSEQ multiplex PCR, the repertoire was profiled, and TCRdb retains in-frame clones only, with some absent. The sample includes about 100,000 clones, 85% to 95% seen only once; the top ten take about 0.35%. This entry belongs to a study of technical replicates of blood from a few donors. The CDR3 runs 14 residues. Germline assignment: CDR1 MNHNS and CDR2 SASEGT. V trimming: 6 bases; J trimming: 6 bases; junction bases outside the gene matches: 10. Sequencing used T cells isolated from PBMCs. The V and J genes are TRBV6-1 and TRBJ2-7; 8 nucleotides align to TRBD1. This TCR came from a human donor in good health. For the CDR3, the DNA is TGTGCCAGCAGGCGTGACAGGGGATCGGGCGAGCAGTACTTC. It yields the protein CASRRDRGSGEQYF.